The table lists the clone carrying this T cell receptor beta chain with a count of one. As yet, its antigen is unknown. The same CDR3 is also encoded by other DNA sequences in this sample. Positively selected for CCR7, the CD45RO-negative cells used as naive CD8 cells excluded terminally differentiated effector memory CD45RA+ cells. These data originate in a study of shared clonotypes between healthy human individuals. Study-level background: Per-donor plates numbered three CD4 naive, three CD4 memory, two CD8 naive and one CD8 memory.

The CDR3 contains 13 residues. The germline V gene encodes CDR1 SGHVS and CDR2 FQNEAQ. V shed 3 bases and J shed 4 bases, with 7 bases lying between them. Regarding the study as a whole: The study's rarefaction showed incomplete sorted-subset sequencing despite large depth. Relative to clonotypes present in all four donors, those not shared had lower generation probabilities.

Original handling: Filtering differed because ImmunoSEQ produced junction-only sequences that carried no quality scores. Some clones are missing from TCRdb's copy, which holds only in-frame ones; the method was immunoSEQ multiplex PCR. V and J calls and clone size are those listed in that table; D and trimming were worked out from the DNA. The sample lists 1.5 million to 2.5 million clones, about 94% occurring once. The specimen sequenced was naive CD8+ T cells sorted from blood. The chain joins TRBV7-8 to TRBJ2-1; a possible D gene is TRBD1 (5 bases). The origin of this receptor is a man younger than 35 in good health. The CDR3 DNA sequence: TGTGCCAGCAGCTTGGGGCTGTACAATGAGCAGTTCTTC. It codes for CASSLGLYNEQFF. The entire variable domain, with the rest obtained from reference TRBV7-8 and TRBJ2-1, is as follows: GAGVSQSPRYKVAKRGQDVALRCDPISGHVSLFWYQQALGQGPEFLTYFQNEAQLDKSGLPSDRFFAERPEGSVSTLKIQRTQQEDSAVYLCASSLGLYNEQFFGPGTRLTVL.